A selection of T cell receptor beta chains follows, all from one sample in a study of a mutant IDH1 vaccine in newly diagnosed glioma. Their recognized antigens are unknown. Assay: immunoSEQ multiplex PCR; the TCRdb copy retains only in-frame clones and omits some. The sample consists of about 60,000 clones, over 75% of them appearing once. The material sequenced was PBMCs, taken from a glioma patient whose treatment included an IDH1 peptide vaccine. The origin of the receptors is a man aged 18 to 30 with glioma. The CDR3 runs from the conserved cysteine through the conserved F or W. The D gene is left open where the match is weak. Some rows mark clone size as missing; the rest say once, few, many or name a class of expanded clone.

d_call j_call v_call clone_size cdr3_aa cdr3_nt
TRBD1 TRBJ1-2 TRBV5-6 . CASSLQGASYGYTF TGTGCCAGCAGCCTACAGGGGGCATCCTATGGCTACACCTTC
TRBD1 TRBJ1-5 TRBV19 once CASSTGDRYIQPQHF TGTGCCAGTAGTACGGGGGACAGGTACATTCAGCCCCAGCATTTT
. TRBJ1-1 TRBV7-8 . CASSFLWTERNTEAFF TGTGCCAGCAGCTTTCTATGGACAGAACGGAACACTGAAGCTTTCTTT
. TRBJ2-3 TRBV7-6 once CASSLVVPPDTQYF TGTGCCAGCAGCTTAGTAGTCCCTCCAGATACGCAGTATTTT
TRBD1 TRBJ2-7 TRBV6-5 . CASSYFGQGYTYEQYF TGTGCCAGCAGTTACTTTGGACAGGGGTACACCTACGAGCAGTACTTC
. TRBJ2-7 TRBV7-9 . CASSLVVLLGANEQYF TGTGCCAGCAGCTTAGTAGTTCTGCTGGGGGCGAACGAGCAGTACTTC
. TRBJ1-4 TRBV7-2 . CASSFGGLVNEKLFF TGTGCCAGCAGCTTTGGAGGGTTGGTTAATGAAAAACTGTTTTTT
TRBD2 TRBJ2-1 TRBV7-9 . CASSILAGGDNEQFF TGTGCCAGCAGCATACTAGCGGGAGGAGACAATGAGCAGTTCTTC
. TRBJ2-7 TRBV19 once CASSVQGGDYEQYF TGTGCCAGTAGCGTACAGGGAGGAGACTACGAGCAGTACTTC
. TRBJ1-1 TRBV19 . CASRQWATEAFF TGTGCCAGCAGGCAGTGGGCTACTGAAGCTTTCTTT
. TRBJ2-7 TRBV19 . CASSIQSGPYEQYF TGTGCCAGTAGTATCCAGTCGGGTCCCTACGAGCAGTACTTC
. TRBJ1-4 TRBV19 . CASSLREELEKLFF TGTGCCAGTAGCCTTCGAGAGGAACTAGAAAAACTGTTTTTT
TRBD1 TRBJ2-2 TRBV5-1 . CASSGTGTGELFF TGCGCCAGCAGCGGGACAGGCACCGGGGAGCTGTTTTTT
TRBD1 TRBJ2-3 TRBV6-1 . CASSEAGGALLYTQYF TGTGCCAGCAGTGAGGCAGGGGGCGCGTTATTATATACGCAGTATTTT
. TRBJ1-4 TRBV5-5 . CASSWGIREYEKLFF TGTGCCAGCAGCTGGGGGATCAGGGAATATGAAAAACTGTTTTTT
. TRBJ2-7 TRBV5-1 . CASSLSGSSYEQYF TGCGCCAGCAGCTTAAGCGGGTCTTCCTACGAGCAGTACTTC
. TRBJ1-1 TRBV7-9 . CASSLGTEAFF TGTGCCAGCAGCTTGGGCACTGAAGCTTTCTTT
. TRBJ1-3 TRBV7-2 . CASSETHPPGNTIYF TGTGCCAGCAGCGAGACTCACCCGCCTGGAAACACCATATATTTT
. TRBJ1-5 TRBV6-6 . CASSYSSQPQHF TGTGCCAGCAGTTACTCTTCACAGCCCCAGCATTTT
. TRBJ1-1 TRBV7-8 . CASSSSAEAFF TGTGCCAGCAGCTCCTCGGCTGAAGCTTTCTTT
. TRBJ1-1 TRBV4-3 many CASSPEAEREAFF TGCGCCAGCAGCCCTGAGGCGGAGAGGGAAGCTTTCTTT
. TRBJ2-6 TRBV9 . CASSPSLSGANVLTF TGTGCCAGCTCACCGTCACTCTCTGGGGCCAACGTCCTGACTTTC
. TRBJ2-1 TRBV2 . CASKLGVFYQFF TGTGCCAGCAAACTAGGAGTATTTTATCAGTTCTTC
. TRBJ1-5 TRBV19 . CASRPSTRNSNQPQHF TGTGCCAGTAGACCCTCCACGCGGAATAGCAATCAGCCCCAGCATTTT
. TRBJ2-3 TRBV6-4 . CASRALNRATDTQYF TGTGCCAGCAGGGCCTTAAACAGGGCTACAGATACGCAGTATTTT
. TRBJ1-1 TRBV9 . CASGGEGVSTEAFF TGTGCCAGCGGGGGTGAGGGAGTAAGCACTGAAGCTTTCTTT
TRBD1 TRBJ1-1 TRBV11-2 . CASSWTGFGTEAFF TGTGCCAGCAGCTGGACAGGATTTGGCACTGAAGCTTTCTTT
. TRBJ1-2 TRBV6-1 . CASRIPGTANYGYTF TGTGCCAGCAGGATACCCGGGACGGCCAACTATGGCTACACCTTC
. TRBJ2-7 TRBV2 . CASSEGGGPPYEQYF TGTGCCAGCAGTGAAGGTGGCGGGCCTCCCTACGAGCAGTACTTC
TRBD1 TRBJ1-1 TRBV5-1 . CASSLLQGALRLNTEAFF TGCGCCAGCAGCTTACTACAGGGGGCCCTAAGACTGAACACTGAAGCTTTCTTT
TRBD2 TRBJ2-3 TRBV9 once CASSAPSGGGTDTQYF TGTGCCAGCAGCGCCCCTAGCGGGGGGGGCACAGATACGCAGTATTTT
TRBD2 TRBJ2-7 TRBV28 once CASALQGLGRSYEQYF TGTGCCAGCGCTCTTCAAGGACTAGGGAGGTCCTACGAGCAGTACTTC
TRBD2 TRBJ2-7 TRBV2 . CASSGTNLAEQYF TGTGCCAGTTCCGGGACTAACCTCGCCGAGCAGTACTTC
. TRBJ2-7 TRBV15 . CATSRESAPEQYF TGTGCCACCAGCAGGGAGTCCGCGCCCGAGCAGTACTTC
. TRBJ1-2 TRBV18 . CASSPEQTLYGYTF TGTGCCAGCTCACCAGAACAGACCCTCTATGGCTACACCTTC
. TRBJ1-4 TRBV28 once CASSLGSRFEKLFF TGTGCCAGCAGTTTGGGATCCCGATTTGAAAAACTGTTTTTT
TRBD1 TRBJ1-1 TRBV5-1 . CASSSGTGQLTEAFF TGCGCCAGCAGCTCCGGGACAGGGCAGCTCACTGAAGCTTTCTTT
. TRBJ1-2 TRBV10-2 . CASSQSQGWGYGYTF TGCGCCAGCAGCCAGAGCCAGGGCTGGGGCTATGGCTACACCTTC
TRBD1 TRBJ1-3 TRBV28 . CASSSFRGTISGNTIYF TGTGCCAGCAGTTCCTTCAGGGGGACAATCTCTGGAAACACCATATATTTT
. TRBJ2-7 TRBV4-1 . CASSRVRADYEQYF TGCGCCAGCAGCCGGGTCAGGGCAGACTACGAGCAGTACTTC
. TRBJ1-6 TRBV27 . CASSTGLRSPLHF TGTGCCAGCAGTACAGGGCTGCGTTCACCCCTCCACTTT
. TRBJ1-3 TRBV30 . CAWSSGISGNTIYF TGTGCCTGGAGTAGTGGAATCTCTGGAAACACCATATATTTT
TRBD1 TRBJ2-7 TRBV2 . CASSGTGNSYEQYF TGTGCCAGCAGCGGGACAGGGAACTCCTACGAGCAGTACTTC
. TRBJ1-1 TRBV2 few CASSGVGHTEAFF TGTGCCAGCAGTGGTGTCGGACATACTGAAGCTTTCTTT
. TRBJ1-1 TRBV5-4 . CASSLGPPRDTEAFF TGTGCCAGCAGCTTGGGGCCCCCCAGGGACACTGAAGCTTTCTTT
. TRBJ2-7 TRBV4-3 . CASSLGDYEQYF TGCGCCAGCAGCTTAGGTGACTACGAGCAGTACTTC
. TRBJ1-1 TRBV6-1 . CASSEAESGTLNTEAFF TGTGCCAGCAGTGAAGCCGAAAGCGGGACTCTGAACACTGAAGCTTTCTTT
TRBD1 TRBJ2-3 TRBV6-5 . CASSSRTGANTDTQYF TGTGCCAGCAGTTCCCGGACAGGAGCTAACACAGATACGCAGTATTTT
. TRBJ2-3 TRBV4-3 few CASSQVVGGKGGDTQYF TGCGCCAGCAGCCAAGTCGTCGGCGGGAAGGGGGGAGATACGCAGTATTTT
. TRBJ1-1 TRBV5-1 . CASSLGAGLIGRDTEAFF TGCGCCAGCAGCCTGGGGGCGGGGTTGATTGGTCGTGACACTGAAGCTTTCTTT
. TRBJ2-2 TRBV19 few CASIQDGSVSGELFF TGTGCCAGTATCCAGGACGGGAGTGTTTCCGGGGAGCTGTTTTTT
. TRBJ2-5 TRBV30 . CAWSVSSGETQYF TGTGCCTGGAGTGTATCAAGCGGAGAGACCCAGTACTTC